The 29 T cell receptor beta chains listed next were all sequenced from one sample in a study of T cells in Graves' hyperthyroidism and ophthalmopathy. RNA transcripts served as the template for amplifying TCR beta CDR3 regions. Carried out on the TCR CDR3, a first-round RT-PCR used the HTBI primer set. TCRdb re-called the multiplex PCR reads through MiXCR, storing one row per CDR3 protein. The sample has about 640,000 distinct CDR3 sequences, about 14% seen once. The sample consisted of blood. These receptors originate from a woman in her fifties or sixties with Graves' ophthalmopathy.

V gene TRBV12-3 or TRBV12-4 combines with J gene TRBJ2-7, with a tentative D call TRBD2 (5 bases). This CDR3 has 13 amino acids. The germline V and J ends were trimmed by 5 bases and 3 bases, with 11 bases remaining between them. The CDR3 DNA sequence: TGTGCCAGCAGTCCCGACTACCGCTACGAGCAGTACTTC. This sequence encodes CASSPDYRYEQYF.

This clonotype has a handful of counts. V gene TRBV6-2 or TRBV6-3 combines with J gene TRBJ2-7; D is unclear. Trimming removed 1 base from V and 4 bases from J, with 8 bases in between. CDR3 size: 13 residues. The germline V gene has CDR1 MNHEY and CDR2 SVGEGT. DNA for the CDR3: TGTGCCAGCAGTTACTTCGACTCATACGAGCAGTACTTC. Amino acid sequence: CASSYFDSYEQYF.

This clonotype turned up a few times. The chain couples TRBV9 to TRBJ2-5; 9 bases are a match to TRBD2. The CDR3 loop spans 16 amino acids. The germline gives CDR1 SGDLS, CDR2 YYNGEE. Trimming removed 4 bases from V and 5 bases from J; junction bases left unmatched: 12. In nucleotides, the CDR3 is TGTGCCAGCAGCCCTAGGGCTAGCGGGATCGGGGAGACCCAGTACTTC. Amino acids: CASSPRASGIGETQYF.

Many counts were recorded for this clonotype. The genes are TRBV18 and TRBJ2-1, with 7 bases matching TRBD1. Germline V gives CDR1 KGHSH, CDR2 LQKENI. V lost 5 bases to trimming and J lost 6 bases; unmatched junction nucleotides: 13. The CDR3 sequence is 16 residues long. The CDR3 loop is CASSIAGTARTNEQFF. For the CDR3, the DNA is TGTGCCAGCTCAATCGCCGGGACAGCCAGGACCAATGAGCAGTTCTTC.

This clonotype was counted many times. The chain is built from TRBV2 and TRBJ1-2; D not certain. CDR1 and CDR2 (germline): SNHLY, FYNNEI. The CDR3 length is 15 residues. V dropped 3 bases and J dropped 1 base, with 12 bases sitting between them. CDR3 nucleotide sequence: TGTGCCAGCAGTGACGGTGTTGGTTTTAACTATGGCTACACCTTC. Translating gives CASSDGVGFNYGYTF.

This chain uses TRBV7-2 with TRBJ2-2, with 8 bases identical to TRBD2. Germline CDR1 SGHTA, CDR2 FQGNSA. The V gene end was trimmed by 2 bases and the J gene end by 7 bases; junction bases not matched to a gene: 9. The CDR3 is 16 residues long. In DNA form, the CDR3 reads TGTGCCAGCAGCTTATTGTTCGGGAGGGCCAACGGGGAGCTGTTTTTT. This translates into CASSLLFGRANGELFF.

This clonotype was counted at least ten times. The chain couples TRBV2 to TRBJ2-7; 12 bases line up with TRBD2. Germline values: CDR1 SNHLY, CDR2 FYNNEI. Trimming at V came to 8 bases and at J to 7 bases, leaving 9 bases not matched to a gene. The CDR3 covers 14 residues. CDR3 sequence (DNA): TGTGCCAGCCTAACTAGCGGGAGGCCGGGGGAGCAGTACTTC. Its translation is CASLTSGRPGEQYF.

This clonotype was recorded a few times. This chain links TRBV15 with TRBJ2-5; D gene uncertain. There are 12 residues in the CDR3. V lost 1 base to trimming and J lost 5 bases, with 5 bases between them. Germline V lookup: CDR1 LNHNV, CDR2 YYDKDF (reference sequence). The DNA for the CDR3 is TGTGCCACCAGCAGAGTGGAGGAGACCCAGTACTTC. It is translated as CATSRVEETQYF.

The rearrangement uses TRBV2 and TRBJ1-1, with a possible D match to TRBD1 (6 bases). The CDR3 consists of 17 residues. Germline loops: CDR1 SNHLY, CDR2 FYNNEI. V lost 1 base and J lost 0, with 15 bases in between. CDR3 protein: CASSEDGTPSLNTEAFF. The CDR3 DNA reads as TGTGCCAGCAGTGAAGACGGGACACCATCTCTGAACACTGAAGCTTTCTTT.

This clonotype was seen many times. The V and J genes are TRBV7-6 and TRBJ2-1; 9 bases fit TRBD2. The germline CDR1 and CDR2 sequences are SGHVS and FNYEAQ. Trimming at V came to 5 bases and at J to 1 base, leaving 6 bases not matched to a gene. This CDR3 contains 16 residues. The CDR3 sequence: CASSPLAGDSYNEQFF. CDR3 DNA: TGTGCCAGCAGCCCGTTAGCGGGAGATTCCTACAATGAGCAGTTCTTC.

Many counts were recorded for this clonotype. The chain joins TRBV18 to TRBJ1-1; no firm D call. V was clipped by 3 bases and J by 1 base, with 6 bases between them. The CDR3 is 13 amino acids. CDR1 and CDR2 from the germline V gene are KGHSH and LQKENI. As DNA, the CDR3 is TGTGCCAGCTCACCCGGGAAGAACACTGAAGCTTTCTTT. Its translation is CASSPGKNTEAFF.

This clonotype was detected only a few times. V gene TRBV2 combines with J gene TRBJ2-1; D not certain. V was clipped by 2 bases and J by 0 bases, with 5 bases between them. Looked up from germline, CDR1 is SNHLY and CDR2 is FYNNEI. The CDR3 totals 14 residues. The CDR3 sequence: CASSEQVSYNEQFF. The CDR3 region has the DNA TGTGCCAGCAGTGAACAGGTCTCCTACAATGAGCAGTTCTTC.

In this sample, this clonotype turned up a few times. V usage is TRBV28 and J usage is TRBJ2-2; no clear D gene. V dropped 3 bases and J dropped 1 base, with 9 bases sitting between them. Per the germline V gene, CDR1 is MDHEN and CDR2 is SYDVKM. The CDR3 runs 15 residues. CDR3 region: CASSFRPGNTGELFF. The CDR3 DNA sequence: TGTGCCAGCAGTTTTCGACCAGGGAACACCGGGGAGCTGTTTTTT.

This clonotype showed up just a few times. The V call is TRBV28, the J call TRBJ2-5, with D maybe TRBD1 (6 bases). The CDR3 spans 15 residues. Germline V CDR1 and CDR2: MDHEN, SYDVKM. V lost 6 bases, J lost 4 bases, and 18 bases lay in between. CDR3 bases: TGTGCCAGCAGATATACAGGGATAAGGGGAGAGACCCAGTACTTC. It is translated as CASRYTGIRGETQYF.

This clonotype was seen repeatedly, ten times or more. V and J are TRBV15 and TRBJ2-3; D ambiguous. The ends were cut back, 1 base at V and 0 bases at J, with 5 bases in the middle. Germline loops: CDR1 LNHNV, CDR2 YYDKDF (reference sequence). The CDR3 runs 14 residues. Written as DNA, the CDR3 is TGTGCCACCAGCAGAGGCGGTAGCACAGATACGCAGTATTTT. This sequence encodes CATSRGGSTDTQYF.

This clonotype was found many times. This chain joins TRBV12-3 or TRBV12-4 and TRBJ2-1, with 15 bases identical to TRBD2. This CDR3 has 18 residues. J lost 4 bases, V lost 6 bases, and 10 bases had no gene match. The CDR3 DNA reads TGTGCCAGCAGCCAAGGACTAGCGGGAGGGCCGTTTTACAATGAGCAGTTCTTC. This translates into CASSQGLAGGPFYNEQFF.

This clonotype has just a few counts. With a much larger clone just one base away, this may be a read error. V and J are TRBV28 and TRBJ1-2, with D perhaps TRBD1 (5 bases). V lost 3 bases to trimming and J lost 7 bases, with 21 bases between them. CDR1 and CDR2 from the germline V gene are MDHEN and SYDVKM. This CDR3 contains 16 residues. The CDR3 protein is CASSLGDGRIGSGYTF. The CDR3 DNA reads TGTGCCAGCAGTTTGGGGGACGGAAGAATCGGAAGTGGCTACACCTTC.

The table lists this clonotype with many counts. V gene TRBV6-2 or TRBV6-3 combines with J gene TRBJ2-2; 12 bases line up with TRBD2. This CDR3 has 17 residues. J gave up 4 bases and V 5 bases, and 8 bases lay outside the gene matches. CDR1 is MNHEY, CDR2 SVGEGT, per germline. The CDR3, as DNA: TGTGCCAGCAGTCCCAGGACTAGCGGGACAATCACCGGGGAGCTGTTTTTT. It encodes CASSPRTSGTITGELFF.

At least ten counts were recorded for this clonotype. This sequence joins TRBV18 and TRBJ1-4, with TRBD1 matching over 10 bases. Germline assignment: CDR1 KGHSH and CDR2 LQKENI. CDR3 length: 17 residues. J gave up 6 bases and V 3 bases, and 10 bases lay outside the gene matches. CDR3 amino acids: CASSPSGTGALYEKLFF. CDR3 coding DNA: TGTGCCAGCTCACCCTCCGGGACAGGGGCCTTATATGAAAAACTGTTTTTT.

Worth noting for this clonotype: One end of the junction fails to match germline, which may point to a read error. The chain employs TRBV12-3 or TRBV12-4 and TRBJ2-3, with TRBD1 identical over 10 bases. The CDR3 spans 15 residues. In DNA, the CDR3 is TGTGCCAGCAGCCGACAGACAGGGGGCACGGATACGCAGTATTTT. Amino acid sequence: CASSRQTGGTDTQYF.

This clonotype was observed at least ten times. This rearrangement joins TRBV7-2 to TRBJ2-7; 7 bases align to TRBD2. Germline-derived CDR1 and CDR2 are SGHTA and FQGNSA. The CDR3 sequence is 16 residues long. Trimming cost V 1 base and J 4 bases; bases outside gene matches: 10. DNA of the CDR3: TGTGCCAGCAGCTTAGTTCTTAGTCTAGCGGAATACGAGCAGTACTTC. Encoded protein: CASSLVLSLAEYEQYF.

A few counts support this clonotype. V and J are TRBV28 and TRBJ1-2, with D possibly being TRBD1 (6 bases). Trimming removed 4 bases at V and 3 bases at J, with 6 bases between. Per the germline V gene, CDR1 is MDHEN and CDR2 is SYDVKM. The CDR3 spans 12 residues. The CDR3 region has the DNA TGTGCCAGCAGTTGGGGGCACTATGGCTACACCTTC. Translating it yields CASSWGHYGYTF.

This clonotype was observed a few times. The chain carries TRBV19 and TRBJ1-5; 10 nucleotides agree with TRBD1. The J segment lost 0 bases and the V segment lost 2 bases, leaving 7 bases of the junction unmatched. Germline V lookup: CDR1 LNHDA, CDR2 SQIVND (reference sequence). This CDR3 is built from 18 residues. The CDR3 DNA reads TGTGCCAGTAGTATAAAGACAGGGGGCTTGAATAGCAATCAGCCCCAGCATTTT. The encoded protein is CASSIKTGGLNSNQPQHF.

The CDR3 is CASTTSWSDEQFF. For the CDR3, the DNA is TGTGCCAGCACGACTAGCTGGAGTGATGAGCAGTTCTTC. The chain carries TRBV28 and TRBJ2-1; 7 nucleotides agree with TRBD2. This CDR3 contains 13 residues. The V segment lost 7 bases and the J segment 8 bases; nucleotides outside the gene matches: 8. Germline V gene data show CDR1 as MDHEN and CDR2 as SYDVKM. The full variable domain, completed using reference TRBV28 and TRBJ2-1, is DVKVTQSSRYLVKRTGEKVFLECVQDMDHENMFWYRQDPGLGLRLIYFSYDVKMKEKGDIPEGYSVSREKKERFSLILESASTNQTSMYLCASTTSWSDEQFFGPGTRLTVL.

The chain employs TRBV6-1 and TRBJ1-6, with D perhaps matching TRBD1 (6 bases). This CDR3 comprises 15 residues. With 5 bases removed from V and 8 bases from J, the gap between germline ends came to 16 bases. The germline V gene has CDR1 MNHNS and CDR2 SASEGT. DNA for the CDR3: TGTGCCAGCAGTCGAGAACAGGGAAGGGATTCACCCCTCCACTTT. This codes for CASSREQGRDSPLHF.

V gene TRBV6-5 combines with J gene TRBJ1-1; D remains unclear. The CDR3 loop spans 15 amino acids. V lost 3 bases, J lost 1 base, and 12 bases lay in between. CDR1 and CDR2 (germline): MNHEY, SVGAGI. The CDR3 region is CASSYLGVGNTEAFF. DNA for the CDR3: TGTGCCAGCAGTTATCTCGGGGTGGGGAACACTGAAGCTTTCTTT.

This clonotype has only a few counts. V is TRBV6-1 and J is TRBJ2-1; D is ambiguous. Trimming took off 6 bases at V and 7 bases at J, with 10 bases between the two ends. CDR1 MNHNS and CDR2 SASEGT come from the germline V gene. This CDR3 is 12 amino acids long. The chain's CDR3 is CASSPRSNEQFF. The CDR3 region has the DNA TGTGCCAGCAGCCCAAGATCGAATGAGCAGTTCTTC.

The J gene is TRBJ1-2, the V gene TRBV7-9; unclear D gene. V was trimmed by 5 bases and J by 3 bases, leaving 4 bases between them. Germline V gives CDR1 SEHNR, CDR2 FQNEAQ (reference sequence). The CDR3 is 11 residues long. The CDR3 nucleotides read TGTGCCAGCAGCGCAGACTATGGCTACACCTTC. Encoded protein: CASSADYGYTF.

This clonotype has at least ten counts. The J gene is TRBJ1-4, the V gene TRBV7-2; the D is unclear. The length of the CDR3 is 16 residues. Per the germline V gene, CDR1 is SGHTA and CDR2 is FQGNSA. Trimming stripped 4 bases from V and 0 bases from J, with 12 bases between. CDR3 protein: CASSSLVGATNEKLFF. Here the CDR3 DNA reads TGTGCCAGCAGCTCCCTGGTCGGTGCAACTAATGAAAAACTGTTTTTT.